This entry describes one T cell receptor (beta chain). Compared with germline, one end of the junction differs, possibly owing to a read error. The data belong to a study of blood T cell repertoires in COVID-19. At the level of the study: The study drew acute and convalescent COVID-19 samples from the United States, Italy and Spain. Sample material is recorded as cDNA or gDNA derived from T cells, B-cell-depleted T cells, or PBMCs.

Authors' data handling: Counts of nucleated cells, estimated from reference gene primer amplification, were obtained. Libraries were prepared by immunoSEQ multiplex PCR; TCRdb keeps only in-frame clonotypes and omits some of them. V and J calls and clone size follow that table, whereas D and trimming were derived from the DNA. The table has roughly 100,000 clones, roughly four fifths seen once. Germline CDR1 is SGHKS and CDR2 is YYEKEE (reference sequence). CDR3 length: 13 residues. This receptor was taken from a woman at least 80 years old with active or convalescent COVID-19. The sample consisted of peripheral blood. The chain uses TRBV5-5 and TRBJ1-5; D is unresolved. For the CDR3, the DNA is TGTGCCAGCAGCTTGATTAGCGATCAGCCCCAGCATTTT. It is translated as CASSLISDQPQHF.